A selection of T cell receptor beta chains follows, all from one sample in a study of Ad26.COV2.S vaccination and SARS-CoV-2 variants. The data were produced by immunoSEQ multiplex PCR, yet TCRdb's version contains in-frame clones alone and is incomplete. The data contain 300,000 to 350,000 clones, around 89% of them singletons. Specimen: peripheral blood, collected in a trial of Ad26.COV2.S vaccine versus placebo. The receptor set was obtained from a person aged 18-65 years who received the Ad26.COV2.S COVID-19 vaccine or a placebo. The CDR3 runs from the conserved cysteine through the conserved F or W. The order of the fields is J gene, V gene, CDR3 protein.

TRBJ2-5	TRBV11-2	CASGLGAWETQYF
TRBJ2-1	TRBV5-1	CASSLTGTVYNEQFF
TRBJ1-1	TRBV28	CASSWMNRQNTEAFF
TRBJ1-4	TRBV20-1	CSASLRAGGATNEKLFF
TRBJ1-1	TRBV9	CASSPRGQGFVDNMNTEAFF
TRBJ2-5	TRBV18	CASSLVGTSGTQETQYF
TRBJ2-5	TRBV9	CASSPRLAGGHETQYF
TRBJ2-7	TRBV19	CASSMRTGDEQYF
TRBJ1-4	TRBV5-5	CASRLRTATNEKLFF
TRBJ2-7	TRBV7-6	CASSLAGGPNEQYF
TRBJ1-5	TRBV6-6	CASSYSGGEGQPQHF
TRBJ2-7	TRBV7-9	CASSLGEDEQYF